This passage covers 2 T cell receptor beta chains from one sample sequenced in a study of cytomegalovirus exposure and HLA in healthy donors. The PCR was carried out with 60 Vbeta primers and 13 Jbeta primers. Produced via immunoSEQ multiplex PCR; TCRdb's table is partial and in-frame only. The sample lists 150,000 to 200,000 clones, around 79% seen once, with about 2.6% in the top ten. The sample taken for sequencing was PBMCs. Receptors were obtained from a middle-aged woman in good health and CMV-seropositive.

The chain carries TRBV7-9 and TRBJ2-2; tentatively, D is TRBD1 (6 bases). Trimming removed 11 bases at V and 3 bases at J, with 19 bases between. Germline V gene sequence: CDR1 SEHNR, CDR2 FQNEAQ (reference sequence). This CDR3 is 15 amino acids long. The CDR3 spells CASGRAGDDTGELFF. As DNA, the CDR3 is TGTGCCTCTGGCCGGGCAGGGGACGACACCGGGGAGCTGTTTTTT. Drawing the rest from reference TRBV7-9 and TRBJ2-2, the complete variable domain is DTGVSQNPRHKITKRGQNVTFRCDPISEHNRLYWYRQTLGQGPEFLTYFQNEAQLEKSRLLSDRFSAERPKGSFSTLEIQRTEQGDSAMYLCASGRAGDDTGELFFGEGSRLTVL.

This chain uses TRBV7-8 with TRBJ2-1, with TRBD2 matching 11 bases. Trimming at V came to 3 bases and at J to 4 bases, leaving 2 bases not matched to a gene. The germline gives CDR1 SGHVS, CDR2 FQNEAQ. The CDR3 totals 15 residues. The CDR3 is CASSFGLAGYNEQFF. CDR3 DNA: TGTGCCAGCAGCTTCGGACTAGCGGGTTACAATGAGCAGTTCTTC.